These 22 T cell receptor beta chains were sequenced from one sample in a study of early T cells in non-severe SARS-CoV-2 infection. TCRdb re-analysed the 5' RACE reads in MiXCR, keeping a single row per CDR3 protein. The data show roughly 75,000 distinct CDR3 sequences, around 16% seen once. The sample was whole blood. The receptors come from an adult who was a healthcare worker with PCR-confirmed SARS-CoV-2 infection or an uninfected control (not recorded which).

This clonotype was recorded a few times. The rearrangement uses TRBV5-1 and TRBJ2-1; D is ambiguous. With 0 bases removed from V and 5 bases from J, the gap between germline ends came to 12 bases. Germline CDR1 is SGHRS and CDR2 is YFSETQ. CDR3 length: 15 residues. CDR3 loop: CASSLDGPSDNEQFF. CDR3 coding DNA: TGCGCCAGCAGCTTGGATGGGCCCTCGGACAATGAGCAGTTCTTC.

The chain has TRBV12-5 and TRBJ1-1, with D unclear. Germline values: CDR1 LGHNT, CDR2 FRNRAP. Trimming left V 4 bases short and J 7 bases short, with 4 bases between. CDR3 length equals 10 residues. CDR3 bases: TGTGCTAGTGGTTCGTATGAAGCTTTCTTT. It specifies CASGSYEAFF. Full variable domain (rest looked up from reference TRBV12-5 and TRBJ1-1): DARVTQTPRHKVTEMGQEVTMRCQPILGHNTVFWYRQTMMQGLELLAYFRNRAPLDDSGMPKDRFSAEMPDATLATLKIQPSEPRDSAVYFCASGSYEAFFGQGTRLTVV.

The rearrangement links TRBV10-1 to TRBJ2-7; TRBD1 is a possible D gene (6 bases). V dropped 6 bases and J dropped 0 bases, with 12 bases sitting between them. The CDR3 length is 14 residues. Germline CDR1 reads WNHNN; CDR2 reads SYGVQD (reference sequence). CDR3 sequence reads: CASSPGQNSYEQYF. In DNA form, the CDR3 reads TGCGCCAGCAGCCCGGGACAAAACTCCTACGAGCAGTACTTC.

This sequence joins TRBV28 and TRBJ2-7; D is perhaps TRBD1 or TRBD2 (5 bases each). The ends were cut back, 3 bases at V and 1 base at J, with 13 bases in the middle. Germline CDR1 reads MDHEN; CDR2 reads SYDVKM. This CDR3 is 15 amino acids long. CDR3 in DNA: TGTGCCAGCAGTTTTGGGGGAACAGAATCCTACGAGCAGTACTTC. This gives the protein CASSFGGTESYEQYF.

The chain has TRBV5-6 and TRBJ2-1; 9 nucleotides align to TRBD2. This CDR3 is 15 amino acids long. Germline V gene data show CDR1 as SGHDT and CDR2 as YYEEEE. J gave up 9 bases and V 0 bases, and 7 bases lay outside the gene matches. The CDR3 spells CASSLAPSGVGEQFF. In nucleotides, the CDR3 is TGTGCCAGCAGCTTGGCGCCTAGCGGGGTAGGTGAGCAGTTCTTC.

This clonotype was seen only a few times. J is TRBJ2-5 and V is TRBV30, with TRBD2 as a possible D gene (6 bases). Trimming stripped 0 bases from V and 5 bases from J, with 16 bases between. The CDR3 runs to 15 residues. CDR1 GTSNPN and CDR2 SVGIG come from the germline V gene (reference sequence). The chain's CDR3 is CAWSVRRGATETQYF. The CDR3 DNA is TGTGCCTGGAGTGTACGGCGGGGAGCTACCGAGACCCAGTACTTC.

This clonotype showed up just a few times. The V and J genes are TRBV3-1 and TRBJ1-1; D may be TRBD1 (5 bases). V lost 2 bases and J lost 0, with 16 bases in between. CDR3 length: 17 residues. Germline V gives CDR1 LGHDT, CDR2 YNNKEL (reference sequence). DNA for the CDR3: TGTGCCAGCAGCCAATTTAAGGCCGGGGCAATGAACACTGAAGCTTTCTTT. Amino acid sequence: CASSQFKAGAMNTEAFF. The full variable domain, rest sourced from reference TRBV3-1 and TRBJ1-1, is DTAVSQTPKYLVTQMGNDKSIKCEQNLGHDTMYWYKQDSKKFLKIMFSYNNKELIINETVPNRFSPKSPDKAHLNLHINSLELGDSAVYFCASSQFKAGAMNTEAFFGQGTRLTVV.

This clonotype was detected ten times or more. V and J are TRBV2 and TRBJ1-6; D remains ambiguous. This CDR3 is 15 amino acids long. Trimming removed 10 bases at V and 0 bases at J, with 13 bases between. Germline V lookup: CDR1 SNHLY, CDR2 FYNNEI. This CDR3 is CATGPRSSYNSPLHF. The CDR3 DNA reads TGTGCCACCGGACCCCGGAGCTCCTATAATTCACCCCTCCACTTT. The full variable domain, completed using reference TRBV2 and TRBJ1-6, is EPEVTQTPSHQVTQMGQEVILRCVPISNHLYFYWYRQILGQKVEFLVSFYNNEISEKSEIFDDQFSVERPDGSNFTLKIRSTKLEDSAMYFCATGPRSSYNSPLHFGNGTRLTVT.

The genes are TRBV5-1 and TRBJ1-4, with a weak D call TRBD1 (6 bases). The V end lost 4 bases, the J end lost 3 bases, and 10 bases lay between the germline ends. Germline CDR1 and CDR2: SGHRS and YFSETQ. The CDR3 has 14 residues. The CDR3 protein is CASSLDRPNEKLFF. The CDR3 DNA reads TGCGCCAGCAGCCTTGACAGGCCTAATGAAAAACTGTTTTTT.

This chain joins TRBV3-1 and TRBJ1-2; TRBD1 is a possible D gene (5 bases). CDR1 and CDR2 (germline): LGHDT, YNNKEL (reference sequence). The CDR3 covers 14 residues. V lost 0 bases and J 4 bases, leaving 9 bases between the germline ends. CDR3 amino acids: CASSQDRGAYGYTF. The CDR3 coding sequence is TGTGCCAGCAGCCAAGATCGCGGGGCCTATGGCTACACCTTC.

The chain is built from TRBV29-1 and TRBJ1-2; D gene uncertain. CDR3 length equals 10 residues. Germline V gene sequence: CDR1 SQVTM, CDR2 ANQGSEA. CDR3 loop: CSTEAEGYTF. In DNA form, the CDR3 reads TGCAGTACCGAAGCTGAGGGCTACACCTTC.

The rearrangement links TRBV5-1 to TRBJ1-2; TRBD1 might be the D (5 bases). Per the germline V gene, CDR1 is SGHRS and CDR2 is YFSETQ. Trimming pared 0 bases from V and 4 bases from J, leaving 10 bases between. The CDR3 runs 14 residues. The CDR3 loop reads CASSLAGTTYGYTF. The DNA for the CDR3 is TGCGCCAGCAGCTTGGCAGGGACGACCTATGGCTACACCTTC.

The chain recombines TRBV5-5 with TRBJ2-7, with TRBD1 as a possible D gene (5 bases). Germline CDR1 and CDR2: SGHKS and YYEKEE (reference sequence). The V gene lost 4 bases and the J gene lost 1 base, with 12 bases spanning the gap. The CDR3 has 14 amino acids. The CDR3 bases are TGTGCCAGCAGCACCAGGGAATCGTCCTACGAGCAGTACTTC. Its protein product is CASSTRESSYEQYF.

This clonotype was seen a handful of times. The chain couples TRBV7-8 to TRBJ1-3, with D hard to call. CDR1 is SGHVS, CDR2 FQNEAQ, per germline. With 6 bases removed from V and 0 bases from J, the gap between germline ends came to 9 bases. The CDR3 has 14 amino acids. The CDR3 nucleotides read TGTGCCAGCAGTCGTCAAAGCTCTGGAAACACCATATATTTT. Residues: CASSRQSSGNTIYF. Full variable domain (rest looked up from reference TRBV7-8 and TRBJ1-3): GAGVSQSPRYKVAKRGQDVALRCDPISGHVSLFWYQQALGQGPEFLTYFQNEAQLDKSGLPSDRFFAERPEGSVSTLKIQRTQQEDSAVYLCASSRQSSGNTIYFGEGSWLTVV.

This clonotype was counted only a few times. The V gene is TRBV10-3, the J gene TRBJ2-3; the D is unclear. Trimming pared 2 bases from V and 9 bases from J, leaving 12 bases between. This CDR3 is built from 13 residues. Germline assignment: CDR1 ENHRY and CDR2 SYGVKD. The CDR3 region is CAISEDLGRTQYF. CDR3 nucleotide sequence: TGTGCCATCAGTGAGGACTTAGGAAGGACGCAGTATTTT.

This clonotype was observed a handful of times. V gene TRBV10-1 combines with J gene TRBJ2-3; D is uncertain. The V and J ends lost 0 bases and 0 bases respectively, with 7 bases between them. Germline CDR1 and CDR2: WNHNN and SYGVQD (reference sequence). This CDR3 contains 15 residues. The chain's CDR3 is CASSESTLSTDTQYF. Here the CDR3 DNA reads TGCGCCAGCAGTGAGTCGACACTTAGCACAGATACGCAGTATTTT.

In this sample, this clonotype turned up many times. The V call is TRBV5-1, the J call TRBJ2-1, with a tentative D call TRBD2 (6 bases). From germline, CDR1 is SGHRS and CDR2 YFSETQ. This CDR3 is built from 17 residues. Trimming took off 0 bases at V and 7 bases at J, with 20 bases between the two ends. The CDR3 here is CASSLVPVAGSGNEQFF. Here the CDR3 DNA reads TGCGCCAGCAGCTTGGTGCCGGTGGCGGGAAGTGGGAATGAGCAGTTCTTC.

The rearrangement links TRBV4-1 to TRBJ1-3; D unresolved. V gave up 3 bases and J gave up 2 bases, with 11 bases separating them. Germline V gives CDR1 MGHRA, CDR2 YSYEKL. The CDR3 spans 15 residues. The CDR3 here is CASSHPGKTGNTIYF. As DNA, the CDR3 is TGCGCCAGCAGCCATCCGGGAAAAACTGGAAACACCATATATTTT.

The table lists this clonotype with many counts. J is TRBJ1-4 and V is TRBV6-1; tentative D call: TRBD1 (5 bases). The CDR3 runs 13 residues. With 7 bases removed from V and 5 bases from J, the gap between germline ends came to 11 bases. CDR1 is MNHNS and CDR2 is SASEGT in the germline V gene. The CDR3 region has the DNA TGTGCCAGCAATGGACACCTAAATGAAAAACTGTTTTTT. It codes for CASNGHLNEKLFF.

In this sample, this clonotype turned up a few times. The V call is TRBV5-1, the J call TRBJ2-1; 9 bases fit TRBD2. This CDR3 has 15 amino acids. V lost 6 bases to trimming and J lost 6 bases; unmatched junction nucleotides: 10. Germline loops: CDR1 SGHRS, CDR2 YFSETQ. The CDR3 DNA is TGCGCCAGCAATCAGCGGGGGGTACAACTCAATGAGCAGTTCTTC. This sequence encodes CASNQRGVQLNEQFF.

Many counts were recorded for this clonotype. This chain's CDR3 is CASSSSSDTQYF. In DNA, the CDR3 is TGTGCCAGCAGTTCATCCTCTGATACGCAGTATTTT. The chain uses TRBV28 and TRBJ2-3; no reliable D call. The V and J ends lost 4 bases and 6 bases respectively, with 8 bases between them. The CDR3 covers 12 residues. The V gene's germline CDR1 is MDHEN and CDR2 SYDVKM.

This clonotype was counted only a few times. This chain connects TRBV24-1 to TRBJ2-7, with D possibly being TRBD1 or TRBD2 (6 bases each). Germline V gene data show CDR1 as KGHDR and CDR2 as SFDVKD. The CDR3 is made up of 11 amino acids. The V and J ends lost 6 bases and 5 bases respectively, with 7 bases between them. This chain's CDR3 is CATSRGDEQYF. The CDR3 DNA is TGTGCCACCAGTAGGGGGGACGAGCAGTACTTC.